The rows below give T cell receptor beta chains drawn from one sample of a study of cytomegalovirus exposure and HLA in healthy donors. The method was immunoSEQ multiplex PCR; TCRdb's version includes in-frame clones alone and lacks a portion of them. The repertoire includes 130,000 or so clones, 70% to 85% of them detected once, and roughly 1.9% sits in the top ten. Specimen: PBMCs. These receptor sequences come from a man aged 40-49 years in good health and CMV-seronegative. Both conserved end residues are part of each CDR3. Each record gives: V gene, J gene, clone size, D gene, CDR3 protein, CDR3 DNA. D genes are given only for firm matches. Expanded clones get a size class; other rows say once, few or many, or leave the size out.

>TRBV19|TRBJ2-6|-|TRBD2
CASSIWEGSGANGLTF
TGTGCCAGTAGTATATGGGAGGGATCTGGGGCCAACGGCCTGACTTTC
>TRBV4-1|TRBJ1-5|-|TRBD1
CASSRTGEPQHF
TGCGCCAGCAGCCGGACAGGGGAACCCCAGCATTTT
>TRBV5-8|TRBJ2-7|-|TRBD1
CASSLGTGWYEQYF
TGTGCCAGCAGCTTAGGGACAGGGTGGTACGAGCAGTACTTC
>TRBV19|TRBJ1-5|-|-
CASRGRGRNSNQPQHF
TGTGCCAGTAGAGGCAGGGGCCGAAATAGCAATCAGCCCCAGCATTTT
>TRBV5-5|TRBJ1-5|-|TRBD1
CASSLWTGGVLSNQPQHF
TGTGCCAGCAGCTTGTGGACAGGGGGGGTTTTGAGTAATCAGCCCCAGCATTTT
>TRBV25-1|TRBJ2-5|few|TRBD2
CASRLAGRQETQYF
TGTGCCAGCAGACTAGCGGGGCGCCAAGAGACCCAGTACTTC
>TRBV29-1|TRBJ2-7|-|-
CSVDSEQGSSYEQYF
TGCAGCGTTGACTCGGAACAGGGAAGCTCCTACGAGCAGTACTTC
>TRBV21-1|TRBJ1-5|-|-
CASSKWVRTGFVQPQHF
TGTGCCAGCAGCAAATGGGTCCGGACAGGGTTTGTTCAGCCCCAGCATTTT
>TRBV18|TRBJ2-7|-|-
CASVRGVDRRGSYEQYF
TGTGCCAGCGTCAGAGGTGTCGACAGAAGGGGCTCCTACGAGCAGTACTTC
>TRBV7-7|TRBJ2-7|-|TRBD1
CASSTGTAEPYEQYF
TGTGCCAGCAGCACCGGGACAGCCGAACCCTACGAGCAGTACTTC
>TRBV5-1|TRBJ1-1|-|-
CASSLLGGASEAFF
TGCGCCAGCAGCTTGTTAGGGGGGGCCTCTGAAGCTTTCTTT
>TRBV28|TRBJ2-2|-|-
CASSLRQNTGELFF
TGTGCCAGCAGTTTAAGACAGAACACCGGGGAGCTGTTTTTT
>TRBV19|TRBJ1-5|few|-
CASSILQGPSFEIYSNQPQHF
TGTGCCAGTAGTATCCTGCAGGGCCCGTCCTTTGAAATTTATAGCAATCAGCCCCAGCATTTT
>TRBV4-1|TRBJ2-1|-|TRBD2
CASSRTSGGPGEQFF
TGCGCCAGCAGCCGGACTAGCGGGGGTCCGGGTGAGCAGTTCTTC
>TRBV27|TRBJ1-1|-|-
CASSIPGQTGTEAFF
TGTGCCAGCAGTATTCCGGGACAAACTGGGACTGAAGCTTTCTTT
>TRBV6-6|TRBJ1-4|-|-
CASRSQSSEKLFF
TGTGCCAGCAGATCACAGAGTTCTGAAAAACTGTTTTTT
>TRBV6-5|TRBJ2-1|-|TRBD2
CASSSQTSGSLLF
TGTGCCAGCAGTTCTCAGACTAGCGGGAGCCTCCTCTTC
>TRBV6-5|TRBJ2-3|-|-
CASSGRGADTQYF
TGTGCCAGCAGTGGCCGTGGAGCAGATACGCAGTATTTT
>TRBV4-1|TRBJ2-1|-|-
CASSQDGAAEQFF
TGCGCCAGCAGCCAAGATGGCGCGGCTGAGCAGTTCTTC